These T cell receptor beta chains were read from a single sample in a study of regulatory T cells in long-lasting Graves disease. TCRdb passed the multiplex PCR reads through MiXCR, listing each CDR3 protein once. The table includes around 400,000 distinct CDR3 sequences, approximately 15% detected once. These same data were also listed under a study on T cells in Graves' hyperthyroidism and ophthalmopathy.

This sample comprised peripheral blood mononuclear cells (PBMCs), obtained at new diagnosis, from a patient treated with antithyroid drugs. All receptors derive from a woman aged 40 to 50 with Graves disease. The CDR3 runs from the conserved cysteine through the conserved F or W. The D gene is left open where the match is weak. Size is stated for part of the rows, as once, few or many counts, or as a class when the clone is expanded.

>TRBV11-1|TRBJ2-7|many|TRBD2
TGTGCCAGCAGCTTTAGCGGGCACTCCTACGAGCAGTACTTC
CASSFSGHSYEQYF
>TRBV7-2|TRBJ1-1|many|-
TGTGCCAGCAGCTCCCAAGGTGGTTTAGCTTTCTTT
CASSSQGGLAFF
>TRBV20-1|TRBJ2-7|many|TRBD2
TGCAGTGCTAGAGGGAGACTAGCGCACCCCTACGAGCAGTACTTC
CSARGRLAHPYEQYF
>TRBV12-3/TRBV12-4|TRBJ2-1|-|TRBD2
TGTGCCAGCAGTTATAGCGGGAGCGGGTACAATGAGCAGTTCTTC
CASSYSGSGYNEQFF
>TRBV10-3|TRBJ2-7|many|-
TGTGCCATCAGTGAGTCTGGCAGGGTCCGCGAGCAGTACTTC
CAISESGRVREQYF
>TRBV12-3/TRBV12-4|TRBJ1-1|-|-
TGTGCCAGCAGTCCCGGGACAAGGGGAACTGAAGCTTTCTTT
CASSPGTRGTEAFF
>TRBV2|TRBJ2-2|many|TRBD2
TGTGCCAGCAGTGACCTAGCGGGAGCTGGGGAGCTGTTTTTT
CASSDLAGAGELFF
>TRBV12-3/TRBV12-4|TRBJ2-5|few|-
TGTGCCAGCAGCCCCCTCGGGGCCCATGGGGAGACCCAGTACTTC
CASSPLGAHGETQYF
>TRBV6-5|TRBJ2-7|many|-
TGTGCCAGCAGTTACTCACCGGGATCCTACGAGCAGTACTTC
CASSYSPGSYEQYF
>TRBV7-9|TRBJ1-5|many|-
TGTGCCACCAGCCGGGACGCAAACAATCAGCCCCAGCATTTT
CATSRDANNQPQHF
>TRBV5-1|TRBJ2-1|few|-
TGCGCCAGCAGCCCCTTGGACAGTTTTTTGAGGGAGCAGTTCTTC
CASSPLDSFLREQFF
>TRBV10-1|TRBJ2-1|few|-
TGCGCCAGCAGTGAGTCCGTAGAGCAGTTCTTC
CASSESVEQFF
>TRBV13|TRBJ2-1|many|-
TGTGCCAGCAGCTTAGGCGGGACCTACCCTTACAATGAGCAGTTCTTC
CASSLGGTYPYNEQFF
>TRBV2|TRBJ2-5|few|-
TGTGCCAGCAGTGTTGTCGAGACCCAGTACTTC
CASSVVETQYF
>TRBV9|TRBJ2-2|few|-
TGTGCCAGCAGCGTAGATTCAGGGATGCTTACCGGGGAGCTGTTTTTT
CASSVDSGMLTGELFF
>TRBV2|TRBJ2-2|-|TRBD1
TGTGCCAGCGGAAGGGACAGGCTTGACACCGGGGAGCTGTTTTTT
CASGRDRLDTGELFF
>TRBV5-6|TRBJ2-5|-|TRBD2
TGTGCCAGCAGCTTGGCAGGACTAGCGGGAAGCCAAGAGACCCAGTACTTC
CASSLAGLAGSQETQYF